The subject of this entry is one TCR beta chain. Its antigen is currently not known. No qualities accompany the bases; no much larger clone lies one base away. The germline V gene encodes CDR1 SGDLS and CDR2 YYNGEE. The CDR3, cysteine through phenylalanine, is 15 amino acids long. The DNA shown is the 45-base CDR3, in frame from base 1. Relative to germline, V is 0 bases shorter and J is 9 bases shorter, with 16 bases between their ends. This record belongs to a study of shared clonotypes between healthy human individuals (dated by TCRdb to the early 2020s). The study in broad terms: A couple of women and a few men aged 18 to 49 years were included in the cohort. For each donor, CD4 naive and CD4 memory were each given three plates, CD8 naive was given two plates, and CD8 memory was given one plate. Blood TCR repertoires of about 5 healthy adults were deeply sequenced to estimate repertoire size and the extent of clonotype sharing between individuals. To increase sequencing depth and limit assay-specific biases, different laboratories used diverse techniques to prepare libraries and sequence TCR repertoires. Per donor, leukapheresis produced somewhere between about 0.8 and 9.5 billion PBMCs. The full study reports these points: Estimated clonotype richness was generally larger for naive than for memory subsets. Across several donors, 4.5% to 6.5% of naive CD4, around 3.5% of naive CD8, roughly 2.3% of memory CD4, and 0.3% to 0.45% of memory CD8 clonotypes were shared. Pairwise subsampling led to the expectation that sequencing depth would affect the degree of clonotype sharing among donors. The genetic and exposure-history diversity represented was limited by the small number of donors. Clonotypes shared by all four sorted-subset donors showed higher generation probabilities than non-shared clonotypes. Sampling was limited to blood, and TCR repertoires in tissue likely differ from TCR repertoires in blood. Rarefaction of sorted-subset datasets indicated incomplete sequencing despite the large sequencing depth.

TCR CDR3 regions were amplified from genomic DNA by multiplex PCR using the deep immunoSEQ assay. For each cell subset, the extracted genomic DNA was distributed evenly across all wells of several immunoSEQ 96-well plates, and each plate served as one replicate. For sorted subsets, each replicate PCR was loaded with 200 ng genomic DNA, equivalent to some 31,000 T cell genomes. Purified libraries were quantified with a Qubit 3.0 fluorometer, sized on a Bioanalyzer 2100, and re-quantified with the KAPA Library Quantification kit. A separate single-read 150-cycle Illumina NextSeq 550 flow cell was used to sequence each immunoSEQ 96-well plate. In the original analysis: Because the immunoSEQ output included only junctional sequences and no quality scores, the filtering could not be the same as the filtering used for full-length reads. Sequences were annotated with PyIR, a Python wrapper for IgBLAST v1.9, using IMGT germline references to assign V/J genes and CDR3. Reads with weak V/J assignments (E-value above 1e-6), missing CDR3, stop codons, out-of-frame junctions, or ambiguous translated residues were removed. V3J clonotypes were defined as sequences sharing the same inferred V gene, J gene, and CDR3 amino acid sequence. The percentage overlap between two repertoires was calculated by dividing the number of shared unique clonotypes by the size of the smaller repertoire. RTK rarefaction, the Chao1 estimator, and Recon v2.1 estimates of unobserved clonotypes were used to assess repertoire richness. For all TCRbeta clonotypes obtained by the gDNA method from several donors, generation probabilities were computed with OLGA. What TCRdb holds here is the immuneACCESS table cut down to in-frame rearrangements. Part of the clones is not present; checked against another copy, under half of the missing clones reflect an unresolved V gene, and the others are unexplained. That table gives V, J and clone size, and the DNA gave D and trimming. This sample comprises about 1.1 million clones, 75% to 85% of them detected only once. Of the sample, roughly 0.55% falls within the top ten clones.

The donors were healthy, HIV-negative adults who had no recently reported acute infections or vaccinations. Every donor was a Caucasian adult residing in Nashville, Tennessee, USA. CD4+ T cells were enriched through magnetic negative selection, after which naive cells were positively selected on CD45RA and the remaining negative fraction served as the memory subset. Blood was collected by leukapheresis, and PBMCs were isolated by Ficoll-Histopaque density gradient centrifugation and then cryopreserved in liquid nitrogen vapor phase. Analytical flow cytometry was used to check the purity and quantity of every magnetically sorted T cell population. Genomic DNA was isolated from each sorted fraction and quantified by UV absorbance on a Nanodrop 2000c.

The chain employs TRBV9 and TRBJ2-1, with the D gene not clear enough to name. Material: memory CD4+ T cells from PBMCs. The sample's cell subset or site label, in plain terms: CD45RA-negative fraction. This clonotype originated in a man aged 18 to 30 in good health. Some clones in this sample may be carry-over from other donors' samples. CDR3 region: CASSVEGSLGFEQFF. The nucleotide sequence reads as follows: TGTGCCAGCAGCGTAGAGGGTAGCTTAGGTTTTGAGCAGTTCTTC.